A single sample gave rise to the 20 T cell receptor beta chains below, sequenced in a study of OX40 agonist ivuxolimab in advanced cancers. Generated by immunoSEQ multiplex PCR, the TCRdb table keeps only in-frame clones and is missing some. This table has tens of thousands of clones, approximately 80% appearing once. Material: CD4+ or CD8+ T cells sorted from blood, obtained in a trial of the OX40 agonist ivuxolimab. These receptors were obtained from an adult with an advanced solid tumor such as melanoma, head and neck, liver or kidney cancer.

J is TRBJ1-6 and V is TRBV7-2; TRBD1 might be the D (5 bases). The CDR3 has 13 residues. Germline assignment: CDR1 SGHTA and CDR2 FQGNSA. The V end lost 5 bases, the J end lost 9 bases, and 11 bases lay between the germline ends. CDR3 region: CASSPPGGSPLHF. The CDR3 bases are TGTGCCAGCAGCCCCCCCGGGGGTTCACCCCTCCACTTT. Together with reference TRBV7-2 and TRBJ1-6, the CDR3 gives the full variable domain: GAGVSQSPSNKVTEKGKDVELRCDPISGHTALYWYRQSLGQGLEFLIYFQGNSAPDKSGLPSDRFSAERTGGSVSTLTIQRTQQEDSAVYLCASSPPGGSPLHFGNGTRLTVT.

This clone was picked up one time. The CDR3 protein is CASSLALAGGGDTQYF. The CDR3 nucleotides are TGTGCCAGCAGCTTAGCCCTAGCGGGAGGGGGAGATACGCAGTATTTT. The chain combines TRBV7-2 with TRBJ2-3; 12 positions match TRBD2. Germline CDR1 reads SGHTA; CDR2 reads FQGNSA. The CDR3 extends over 16 amino acids. V shed 0 bases, J shed 5 bases, and the junction held 3 bases outside the gene matches.

The V call is TRBV13, the J call TRBJ2-1, with 9 bases aligning to TRBD2. Germline values: CDR1 PRHDT, CDR2 FYEKMQ (reference sequence). The CDR3 has 17 residues. The junction had 16 bases not matched to a gene; V was cut back by 5 bases and J by 8 bases. The CDR3: CASSPRGSGSDEDEQFF. As DNA, the CDR3 is TGTGCCAGCAGCCCCCGTGGTAGCGGGAGTGATGAGGATGAGCAGTTCTTC.

This sequence joins TRBV13 and TRBJ1-3; a weak D match, TRBD1 (5 bases). CDR1 is PRHDT, CDR2 FYEKMQ, per germline (reference sequence). The length of the CDR3 is 16 residues. Trimming took off 1 base at V and 4 bases at J, with 14 bases between the two ends. The CDR3 reads CASSLAGRDRGNTIYF. DNA of the CDR3: TGTGCCAGCAGCTTAGCCGGAAGGGACCGGGGAAACACCATATATTTT.

The V call is TRBV18, the J call TRBJ1-3; possibly TRBD1 for D (6 bases). V dropped 4 bases and J dropped 1 base, with 11 bases sitting between them. The CDR3 extends over 15 amino acids. Germline-derived CDR1 and CDR2 are KGHSH and LQKENI. The CDR3, as DNA: TGTGCCAGCTCACGAAGGGGGGCTTCTGGAAACACCATATATTTT. It encodes CASSRRGASGNTIYF.

This chain joins TRBV6-6 and TRBJ2-2, with D maybe TRBD2 (7 bases). Germline CDR1 MNHNY, CDR2 SVGAGI (reference sequence). The CDR3 sequence is 14 residues long. V dropped 6 bases and J dropped 6 bases, with 14 bases sitting between them. The CDR3 nucleotides read TGTGCCAGCAGAGGGGGGGGCCGGTCCGGGGAGCTGTTTTTT. The encoded protein is CASRGGGRSGELFF.

CDR3 in amino acids: CASMGANEQYF. The CDR3 region has the DNA TGTGCCAGCATGGGGGCTAACGAGCAGTACTTC. The chain employs TRBV6-6 and TRBJ2-7, with TRBD1 as a possible D gene (6 bases). Germline lookup yields CDR1 MNHNY and CDR2 SVGAGI (reference sequence). The length of the CDR3 is 11 residues. V gave up 7 bases and J gave up 5 bases, with 9 bases separating them.

This clone has a handful of counts. The CDR3 region is CASSLMVSPVQPQHF. CDR3 DNA sequence: TGTGCCAGCAGCCTAATGGTCAGCCCTGTTCAGCCCCAGCATTTT. The V call is TRBV21-1, the J call TRBJ1-5. TRBV21-1 is noted as a pseudogene. CDR3 length equals 15 residues.

The gene calls are TRBV2 and TRBJ1-1; D uncertain. Germline CDR1 reads SNHLY; CDR2 reads FYNNEI. Trimming stripped 8 bases from V and 1 base from J, with 8 bases between. The CDR3 consists of 12 residues. CDR3 bases: TGTGCCAGCGGCGGTGGGAACACTGAAGCTTTCTTT. This translates into CASGGGNTEAFF.

This rearrangement joins TRBV25-1 to TRBJ1-1; D might be TRBD1 (5 bases). CDR1 and CDR2 (germline): MGHDK, SYGVNS. The CDR3 has 15 amino acids. The V end was cut by 6 bases, the J end by 0 bases, with 14 bases between. The CDR3 nucleotides are TGTGCCAGCAGGACACTCAAAGGGGTGAACACTGAAGCTTTCTTT. As protein: CASRTLKGVNTEAFF.

This clone was detected only once. The chain recombines TRBV2 with TRBJ2-7; 12 positions match TRBD1. CDR1 and CDR2 (germline): SNHLY, FYNNEI. J lost 4 bases, V lost 7 bases, and 5 bases had no gene match. The CDR3 is 14 residues long. The CDR3 DNA reads TGTGCCAGCACCGGGACAGGGGGCAAATACGAGCAGTACTTC. Protein product: CASTGTGGKYEQYF.

The J gene is TRBJ2-1, the V gene TRBV18; a possible D gene is TRBD1 (6 bases). CDR3 length equals 15 residues. CDR1 is KGHSH and CDR2 is LQKENI in the germline V gene. Trimming removed 5 bases from V and 6 bases from J, with 17 bases in between. The DNA of the CDR3 is TGTGCCAGCTCAGACATTCAGGGGTTAAGCAATGAGCAGTTCTTC. As protein: CASSDIQGLSNEQFF. Full variable domain (rest looked up from reference TRBV18 and TRBJ2-1): NAGVMQNPRHLVRRRGQEARLRCSPMKGHSHVYWYRQLPEEGLKFMVYLQKENIIDESGMPKERFSAEFPKEGPSILRIQQVVRGDSAAYFCASSDIQGLSNEQFFGPGTRLTVL.

The rearrangement links TRBV9 to TRBJ1-6; D might be TRBD1 (5 bases). V lost 4 bases, J lost 9 bases, and 14 bases lay in between. Germline V gene sequence: CDR1 SGDLS, CDR2 YYNGEE. This CDR3 region has 14 residues. CDR3 nucleotides: TGTGCCAGCAGCCCCGGGACTACGGGTTCACCCCTCCACTTT. It specifies CASSPGTTGSPLHF.

J is TRBJ2-1 and V is TRBV5-5; 9 bases align to TRBD1. Germline loops: CDR1 SGHKS, CDR2 YYEKEE (reference sequence). The CDR3 is made up of 17 amino acids. With 3 bases clipped from V and 5 bases from J, the junction kept 12 bases outside the gene matches. CDR3 loop: CASSWDRAFFTDNEQFF. The CDR3, as DNA: TGTGCCAGCAGCTGGGACAGGGCTTTCTTTACCGACAATGAGCAGTTCTTC. Looking up the rest from reference TRBV5-5 and TRBJ2-1 gives the full variable domain: DAGVTQSPTHLIKTRGQQVTLRCSPISGHKSVSWYQQVLGQGPQFIFQYYEKEERGRGNFPDRFSARQFPNYSSELNVNALLLGDSALYLCASSWDRAFFTDNEQFFGPGTRLTVL.

The rearrangement joins TRBV29-1 to TRBJ2-5, with 7 bases aligning to TRBD2. Losses at the gene ends were 3 bases for V and 2 bases for J; bases not matched to a gene: 3. This CDR3 has 13 residues. Looked up from germline, CDR1 is SQVTM and CDR2 is ANQGSEA. This chain's CDR3 is CSVDLAEQETQYF. DNA of the CDR3: TGCAGCGTTGATCTAGCGGAACAAGAGACCCAGTACTTC.

The genes are TRBV5-1 and TRBJ2-5; D is perhaps TRBD2 (6 bases). Trimming removed 0 bases at V and 5 bases at J, with 14 bases between. Germline V gene sequence: CDR1 SGHRS, CDR2 YFSETQ. CDR3 length: 15 residues. CDR3 nucleotide sequence: TGCGCCAGCAGCTTGGCAACGGGACTTGGGGAGACCCAGTACTTC. Translating it yields CASSLATGLGETQYF.

The chain joins TRBV5-1 to TRBJ2-1, with D possibly being TRBD2 (6 bases). The germline CDR1 and CDR2 sequences are SGHRS and YFSETQ. The CDR3 contains 13 residues. Trimming cost V 4 bases and J 6 bases, with 11 bases left between them. The CDR3 DNA reads as TGCGCCAGCAGCCCGAGGGACTTCAATGAGCAGTTCTTC. Residues: CASSPRDFNEQFF.

The CDR3 is CASSPPGVSRETQYF. DNA of the CDR3: TGTGCCAGCTCACCACCGGGAGTCTCGCGGGAGACCCAGTACTTC. The J gene is TRBJ2-5, the V gene TRBV18; D perhaps matches TRBD2 (5 bases). V lost 0 bases to trimming and J lost 5 bases, with 13 bases between them. The CDR3 is 15 amino acids. Looked up from germline, CDR1 is KGHSH and CDR2 is LQKENI.

The chain is built from TRBV4-2 and TRBJ2-5, with D tentatively TRBD2 (6 bases). Trimming pared 0 bases from V and 7 bases from J, leaving 15 bases between. CDR1 is LGHNA and CDR2 is YNFKEQ in the germline V gene. The CDR3 loop spans 15 amino acids. CDR3: CASSQESLALGTQYF. CDR3 coding DNA: TGTGCCAGCAGCCAAGAGAGTCTAGCGCTCGGGACCCAGTACTTC.

The V gene is TRBV19, the J gene TRBJ1-1; maybe TRBD1 (5 bases). This CDR3 is 14 amino acids long. The germline CDR1 and CDR2 sequences are LNHDA and SQIVND (reference sequence). The V end lost 1 base, the J end lost 4 bases, and 10 bases lay between the germline ends. The CDR3 loop reads CASSIVQGATEAFF. The CDR3 nucleotides are TGTGCCAGTAGTATAGTTCAGGGAGCCACTGAAGCTTTCTTT.